These T cell receptor beta chains were read from a single sample in a study of OX40 agonist ivuxolimab in advanced cancers. Clones were read by immunoSEQ multiplex PCR, and TCRdb kept only the in-frame ones, dropping some. The data show about 21,000 clones, with approximately 83% seen just once and approximately 30% held by the top ten. Here the sequenced sample was CD4+ or CD8+ T cells sorted from blood, taken in a trial of the OX40 agonist ivuxolimab. All receptors come from an adult with an advanced solid tumor such as melanoma, head and neck, liver or kidney cancer. The CDR3 runs from the conserved cysteine through the conserved F or W. Fields, in order: clone size, V gene, J gene, D gene, CDR3 protein, CDR3 DNA. D genes are given only for firm matches. Only part of the rows carry a size: once, few, many, or a class if the clone is expanded.

clone size: NA; V gene: TRBV7-9; J gene: TRBJ2-1; D gene: TRBD1; CDR3 protein: CASSEEGGRSPRNEQFF; CDR3 DNA: TGTGCCAGCAGCGAGGAAGGGGGCAGATCACCCCGAAATGAGCAGTTCTTC
clone size: NA; V gene: TRBV28; J gene: TRBJ2-7; D gene: NA; CDR3 protein: CASSLEGPYSYEQYF; CDR3 DNA: TGTGCCAGCAGTTTAGAGGGGCCCTACTCCTACGAGCAGTACTTC
clone size: NA; V gene: TRBV6-5; J gene: TRBJ1-1; D gene: NA; CDR3 protein: CASSYGPGPNTEAFF; CDR3 DNA: TGTGCCAGCAGTTACGGCCCGGGTCCGAACACTGAAGCTTTCTTT
clone size: NA; V gene: TRBV6-5; J gene: TRBJ2-5; D gene: TRBD2; CDR3 protein: CASSYGGGHQETQYF; CDR3 DNA: TGTGCCAGCAGTTACGGGGGGGGACACCAAGAGACCCAGTACTTC
clone size: NA; V gene: TRBV5-1; J gene: TRBJ2-5; D gene: NA; CDR3 protein: CASSFPSPETQYF; CDR3 DNA: TGCGCCAGCAGCTTCCCGAGTCCAGAGACCCAGTACTTC
clone size: NA; V gene: TRBV7-2; J gene: TRBJ2-1; D gene: NA; CDR3 protein: CASSLISGTYNEQFF; CDR3 DNA: TGTGCCAGCAGCTTAATTTCGGGGACCTACAATGAGCAGTTCTTC
clone size: NA; V gene: TRBV30; J gene: TRBJ1-5; D gene: NA; CDR3 protein: CAWSVQGNQPQHF; CDR3 DNA: TGTGCCTGGAGTGTACAGGGCAATCAGCCCCAGCATTTT
clone size: NA; V gene: TRBV2; J gene: TRBJ1-1; D gene: NA; CDR3 protein: CASSETGTLNTEAFF; CDR3 DNA: TGTGCCAGCTCCGAAACCGGGACACTGAACACTGAAGCTTTCTTT
clone size: few; V gene: TRBV7-2; J gene: TRBJ1-5; D gene: NA; CDR3 protein: CASSLFGGGGVLYQPQHF; CDR3 DNA: TGTGCCAGCAGCTTATTTGGCGGAGGAGGGGTGCTCTATCAGCCCCAGCATTTT
clone size: NA; V gene: TRBV2; J gene: TRBJ1-6; D gene: NA; CDR3 protein: CASKNPGVRSPLHF; CDR3 DNA: TGTGCCAGCAAAAATCCGGGTGTTCGTTCACCCCTCCACTTT
clone size: NA; V gene: TRBV7-9; J gene: TRBJ2-7; D gene: NA; CDR3 protein: CASRPPGLSYEQYF; CDR3 DNA: TGTGCCAGCAGACCCCCCGGACTTTCCTACGAGCAGTACTTC
clone size: NA; V gene: TRBV28; J gene: TRBJ2-7; D gene: TRBD2; CDR3 protein: CASSPSGAYEQYF; CDR3 DNA: TGTGCCAGCAGTCCTAGCGGCGCCTACGAGCAGTACTTC
clone size: NA; V gene: TRBV29-1; J gene: TRBJ2-7; D gene: TRBD1; CDR3 protein: CSVVFWDREYEQYF; CDR3 DNA: TGCAGCGTTGTATTTTGGGACAGGGAGTACGAGCAGTACTTC
clone size: medium-sized; V gene: TRBV7-3; J gene: TRBJ2-3; D gene: NA; CDR3 protein: CASSLIGLGLADTQYF; CDR3 DNA: TGTGCCAGCAGCTTAATCGGGCTAGGGTTGGCCGATACGCAGTATTTT
clone size: NA; V gene: TRBV27; J gene: TRBJ2-7; D gene: NA; CDR3 protein: CASSWGKSSYEQYF; CDR3 DNA: TGTGCCAGCAGTTGGGGCAAGAGCTCCTACGAGCAGTACTTC
clone size: few; V gene: TRBV10-3; J gene: TRBJ1-3; D gene: NA; CDR3 protein: CAISDGGGTTGANTIYF; CDR3 DNA: TGTGCCATCAGTGATGGGGGGGGGACGACCGGCGCAAACACCATATATTTT
clone size: NA; V gene: TRBV9; J gene: TRBJ2-5; D gene: NA; CDR3 protein: CASSPLGGLGETQYF; CDR3 DNA: TGTGCCAGCAGCCCCCTTGGGGGGCTAGGGGAGACCCAGTACTTC
clone size: NA; V gene: TRBV6-5; J gene: TRBJ2-7; D gene: NA; CDR3 protein: CASRPSASSHEQYF; CDR3 DNA: TGTGCCAGCAGACCCTCAGCTAGTTCCCACGAGCAGTACTTC
clone size: NA; V gene: TRBV27; J gene: TRBJ2-7; D gene: TRBD1; CDR3 protein: CASSPSTGPSSYEQYF; CDR3 DNA: TGTGCCAGCAGCCCCTCGACAGGGCCAAGCTCCTACGAGCAGTACTTC
clone size: once; V gene: TRBV30; J gene: TRBJ2-2; D gene: NA; CDR3 protein: CAWSYTGELFF; CDR3 DNA: TGTGCCTGGAGTTATACCGGGGAGCTGTTTTTT
clone size: NA; V gene: TRBV13; J gene: TRBJ2-7; D gene: NA; CDR3 protein: CASTLVGGQNTYYEQYF; CDR3 DNA: TGTGCCAGCACCCTAGTGGGCGGCCAGAACACGTACTACGAGCAGTACTTC
clone size: NA; V gene: TRBV5-1; J gene: TRBJ2-7; D gene: TRBD1; CDR3 protein: CASSYGTGTNEQYF; CDR3 DNA: TGCGCCAGCAGCTATGGGACAGGGACGAACGAGCAGTACTTC
clone size: few; V gene: TRBV7-8; J gene: TRBJ2-7; D gene: NA; CDR3 protein: CASTSPRDGSSYEQYF; CDR3 DNA: TGTGCCAGCACCTCCCCGCGGGACGGAAGCTCCTACGAGCAGTACTTC
clone size: NA; V gene: TRBV7-9; J gene: TRBJ2-7; D gene: NA; CDR3 protein: CASSPLHRPEQYF; CDR3 DNA: TGTGCCAGCAGCCCCCTCCACCGGCCGGAGCAGTACTTC
clone size: NA; V gene: TRBV2; J gene: TRBJ1-2; D gene: NA; CDR3 protein: CASRGEGRFYGYTF; CDR3 DNA: TGTGCCAGCAGGGGGGAGGGGCGATTTTATGGCTACACCTTC
clone size: NA; V gene: TRBV27; J gene: TRBJ2-7; D gene: TRBD2; CDR3 protein: CASSEREGPYEQYF; CDR3 DNA: TGTGCCAGCAGTGAACGGGAGGGCCCCTACGAGCAGTACTTC
clone size: NA; V gene: TRBV19; J gene: TRBJ2-7; D gene: NA; CDR3 protein: CASSPSRKGLYEQYF; CDR3 DNA: TGTGCCAGTAGTCCCTCGAGAAAGGGGCTATACGAGCAGTACTTC
clone size: NA; V gene: TRBV7-2; J gene: TRBJ2-5; D gene: TRBD2; CDR3 protein: CASSLAGLAQETQYF; CDR3 DNA: TGTGCCAGCAGCTTAGCGGGACTAGCCCAAGAGACCCAGTACTTC
clone size: once; V gene: TRBV5-6; J gene: TRBJ2-7; D gene: NA; CDR3 protein: CASSFQGPNEQYF; CDR3 DNA: TGTGCCAGCAGCTTTCAGGGTCCCAACGAGCAGTACTTC
clone size: NA; V gene: TRBV4-1; J gene: TRBJ2-1; D gene: NA; CDR3 protein: CASSHPGNEQFF; CDR3 DNA: TGCGCCAGCAGCCATCCGGGCAATGAGCAGTTCTTC
clone size: NA; V gene: TRBV9; J gene: TRBJ2-1; D gene: NA; CDR3 protein: CASSVGIGGNEQFF; CDR3 DNA: TGTGCCAGCAGCGTAGGGATTGGGGGGAATGAGCAGTTCTTC
clone size: NA; V gene: TRBV29-1; J gene: TRBJ2-2; D gene: TRBD1; CDR3 protein: CSVEARPGQGPNTGELFF; CDR3 DNA: TGCAGCGTTGAAGCCCGTCCGGGACAGGGGCCGAACACCGGGGAGCTGTTTTTT
clone size: NA; V gene: TRBV11-2; J gene: TRBJ2-7; D gene: NA; CDR3 protein: CASSLRLYYEQYF; CDR3 DNA: TGTGCCAGCAGCTTGAGACTATACTACGAGCAGTACTTC
clone size: few; V gene: TRBV6-5; J gene: TRBJ1-1; D gene: NA; CDR3 protein: CASSRDSGTNTEAFF; CDR3 DNA: TGTGCCAGCAGCCGGGACTCTGGTACGAACACTGAAGCTTTCTTT
clone size: NA; V gene: TRBV6-1; J gene: TRBJ1-1; D gene: NA; CDR3 protein: CASSELRGVYYF; CDR3 DNA: TGTGCCAGCAGTGAATTACGTGGGGTGTATTATTTT
clone size: many; V gene: TRBV1; J gene: TRBJ2-3; D gene: NA; CDR3 protein: CTSSPGEGGGTDTQYF; CDR3 DNA: TGCACCAGCAGCCCCGGGGAGGGAGGCGGCACAGATACGCAGTATTTT
clone size: NA; V gene: TRBV18; J gene: TRBJ2-7; D gene: TRBD1; CDR3 protein: CASSPWTGNSEQYF; CDR3 DNA: TGTGCCAGCTCACCATGGACAGGGAATTCGGAGCAGTACTTC
clone size: NA; V gene: TRBV7-2; J gene: TRBJ2-7; D gene: NA; CDR3 protein: CASSLGGSSEQYF; CDR3 DNA: TGTGCCAGCAGCTTAGGGGGGAGTAGCGAGCAGTACTTC
clone size: once; V gene: TRBV10-1; J gene: TRBJ2-7; D gene: TRBD1; CDR3 protein: CGGGQGRGEQYF; CDR3 DNA: TGCGGTGGGGGACAGGGAAGGGGCGAGCAGTACTTC
clone size: NA; V gene: TRBV7-2; J gene: TRBJ2-1; D gene: NA; CDR3 protein: CASSFLGSPLNEQFF; CDR3 DNA: TGTGCCAGCAGCTTTCTCGGGAGCCCCCTCAATGAGCAGTTCTTC
clone size: NA; V gene: TRBV11-2; J gene: TRBJ2-1; D gene: TRBD1; CDR3 protein: CASSFRDSSYNEQFF; CDR3 DNA: TGTGCCAGCAGCTTCCGGGACAGCTCCTACAATGAGCAGTTCTTC
clone size: NA; V gene: TRBV15; J gene: TRBJ1-1; D gene: NA; CDR3 protein: CATSRSRGTEAFF; CDR3 DNA: TGTGCCACCAGCAGATCACGGGGCACTGAAGCTTTCTTT